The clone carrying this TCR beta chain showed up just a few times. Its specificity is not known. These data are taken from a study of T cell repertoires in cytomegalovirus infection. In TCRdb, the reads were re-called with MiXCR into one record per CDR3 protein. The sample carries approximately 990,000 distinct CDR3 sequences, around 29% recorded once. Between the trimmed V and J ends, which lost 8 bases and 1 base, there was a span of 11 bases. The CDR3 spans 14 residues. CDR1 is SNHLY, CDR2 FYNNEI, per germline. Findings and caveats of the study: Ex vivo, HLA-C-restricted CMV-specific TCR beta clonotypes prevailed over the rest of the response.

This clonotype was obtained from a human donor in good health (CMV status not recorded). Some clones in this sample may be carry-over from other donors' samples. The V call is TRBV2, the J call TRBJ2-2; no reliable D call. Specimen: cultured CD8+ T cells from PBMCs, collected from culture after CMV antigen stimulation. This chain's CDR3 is CASEMTENTGELFF. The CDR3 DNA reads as TGTGCCAGCGAGATGACTGAGAACACCGGGGAGCTGTTTTTT.